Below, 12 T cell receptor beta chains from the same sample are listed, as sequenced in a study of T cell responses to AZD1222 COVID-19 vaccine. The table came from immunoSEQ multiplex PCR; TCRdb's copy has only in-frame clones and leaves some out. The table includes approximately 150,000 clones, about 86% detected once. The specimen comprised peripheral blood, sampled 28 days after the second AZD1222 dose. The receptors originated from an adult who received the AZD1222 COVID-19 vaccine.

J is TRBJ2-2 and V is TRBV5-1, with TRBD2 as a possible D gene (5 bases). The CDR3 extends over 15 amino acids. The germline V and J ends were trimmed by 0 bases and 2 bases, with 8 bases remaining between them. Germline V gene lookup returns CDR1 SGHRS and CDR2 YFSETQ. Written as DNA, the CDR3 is TGCGCCAGCAGCTTGGAAGGGAGAAACACCGGGGAGCTGTTTTTT. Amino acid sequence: CASSLEGRNTGELFF.

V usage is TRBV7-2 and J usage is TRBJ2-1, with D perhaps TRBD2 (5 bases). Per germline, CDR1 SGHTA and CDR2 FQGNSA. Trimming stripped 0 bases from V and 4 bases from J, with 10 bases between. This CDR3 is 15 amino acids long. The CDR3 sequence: CASSLASGLYNEQFF. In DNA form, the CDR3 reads TGTGCCAGCAGCTTAGCCAGCGGACTGTACAATGAGCAGTTCTTC. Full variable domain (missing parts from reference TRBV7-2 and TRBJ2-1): GAGVSQSPSNKVTEKGKDVELRCDPISGHTALYWYRQSLGQGLEFLIYFQGNSAPDKSGLPSDRFSAERTGGSVSTLTIQRTQQEDSAVYLCASSLASGLYNEQFFGPGTRLTVL.

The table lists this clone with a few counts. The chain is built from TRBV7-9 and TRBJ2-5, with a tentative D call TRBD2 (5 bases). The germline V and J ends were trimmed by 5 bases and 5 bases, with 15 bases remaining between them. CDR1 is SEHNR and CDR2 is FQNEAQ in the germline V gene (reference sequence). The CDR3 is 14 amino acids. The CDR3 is CASSTLSGLETQYF. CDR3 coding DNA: TGTGCCAGCAGCACCCTGTCGGGATTGGAGACCCAGTACTTC. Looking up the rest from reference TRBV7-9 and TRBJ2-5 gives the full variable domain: DTGVSQNPRHKITKRGQNVTFRCDPISEHNRLYWYRQTLGQGPEFLTYFQNEAQLEKSRLLSDRFSAERPKGSFSTLEIQRTEQGDSAMYLCASSTLSGLETQYFGPGTRLLVL.

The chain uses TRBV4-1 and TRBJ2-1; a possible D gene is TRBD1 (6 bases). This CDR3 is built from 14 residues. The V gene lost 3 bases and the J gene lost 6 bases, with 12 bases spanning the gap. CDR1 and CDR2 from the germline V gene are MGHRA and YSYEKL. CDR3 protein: CASSQVRGGNEQFF. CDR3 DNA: TGCGCCAGCAGCCAGGTTCGAGGGGGCAATGAGCAGTTCTTC.

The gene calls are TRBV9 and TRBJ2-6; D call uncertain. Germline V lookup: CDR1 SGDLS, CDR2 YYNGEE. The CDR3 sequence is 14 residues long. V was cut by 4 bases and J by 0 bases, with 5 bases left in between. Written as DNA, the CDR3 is TGTGCCAGCAGCCAGAGCTCTGGGGCCAACGTCCTGACTTTC. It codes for CASSQSSGANVLTF.

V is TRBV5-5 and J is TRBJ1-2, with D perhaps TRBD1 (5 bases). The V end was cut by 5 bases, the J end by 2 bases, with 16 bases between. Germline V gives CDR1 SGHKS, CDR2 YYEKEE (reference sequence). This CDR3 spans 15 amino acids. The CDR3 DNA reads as TGTGCCAGCAGAAAACGCACAGGTTGGAACTATGGCTACACCTTC. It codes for CASRKRTGWNYGYTF.

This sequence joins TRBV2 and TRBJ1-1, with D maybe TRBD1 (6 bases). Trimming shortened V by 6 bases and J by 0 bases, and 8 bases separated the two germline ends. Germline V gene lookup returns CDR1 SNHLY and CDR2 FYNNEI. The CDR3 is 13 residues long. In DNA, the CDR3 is TGTGCCAGCAGGACAGGAGTGAACACTGAAGCTTTCTTT. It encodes CASRTGVNTEAFF.

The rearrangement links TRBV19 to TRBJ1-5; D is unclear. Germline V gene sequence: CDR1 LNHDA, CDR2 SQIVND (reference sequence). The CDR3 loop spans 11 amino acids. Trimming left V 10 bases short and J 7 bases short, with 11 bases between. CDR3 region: CATQAKQPQHF. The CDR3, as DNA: TGTGCCACCCAGGCGAAACAGCCCCAGCATTTT.

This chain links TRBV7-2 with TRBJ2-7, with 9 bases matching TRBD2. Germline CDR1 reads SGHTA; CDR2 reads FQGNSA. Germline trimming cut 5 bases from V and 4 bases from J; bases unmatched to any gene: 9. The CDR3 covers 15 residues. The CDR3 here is CASSLLAGGGYEQYF. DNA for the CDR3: TGTGCCAGCAGCCTACTAGCGGGCGGGGGATACGAGCAGTACTTC.

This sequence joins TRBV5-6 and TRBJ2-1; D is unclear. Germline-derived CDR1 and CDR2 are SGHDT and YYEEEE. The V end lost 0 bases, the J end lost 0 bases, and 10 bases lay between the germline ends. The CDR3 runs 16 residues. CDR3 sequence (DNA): TGTGCCAGCAGCTTGGTTGGGGTCCTCTCCTACAATGAGCAGTTCTTC. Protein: CASSLVGVLSYNEQFF.

CDR3 sequence: CASSLVGGFTEAFF. The DNA for the CDR3 is TGTGCCAGCAGCTTAGTGGGGGGATTCACTGAAGCTTTCTTT. The gene calls are TRBV11-1 and TRBJ1-1, with D possibly matching TRBD1 (5 bases). Germline CDR1 and CDR2: SGHAT and FQDESV (reference sequence). Trimming took 1 base from V and 4 from J, leaving 10 bases between them. This CDR3 spans 14 amino acids.

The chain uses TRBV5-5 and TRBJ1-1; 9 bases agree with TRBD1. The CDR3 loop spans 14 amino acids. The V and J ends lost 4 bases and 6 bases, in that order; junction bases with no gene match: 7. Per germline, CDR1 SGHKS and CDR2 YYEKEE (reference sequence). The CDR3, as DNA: TGTGCCAGCAGCGGAGGGACAGGGTACCCTGAAGCTTTCTTT. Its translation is CASSGGTGYPEAFF.